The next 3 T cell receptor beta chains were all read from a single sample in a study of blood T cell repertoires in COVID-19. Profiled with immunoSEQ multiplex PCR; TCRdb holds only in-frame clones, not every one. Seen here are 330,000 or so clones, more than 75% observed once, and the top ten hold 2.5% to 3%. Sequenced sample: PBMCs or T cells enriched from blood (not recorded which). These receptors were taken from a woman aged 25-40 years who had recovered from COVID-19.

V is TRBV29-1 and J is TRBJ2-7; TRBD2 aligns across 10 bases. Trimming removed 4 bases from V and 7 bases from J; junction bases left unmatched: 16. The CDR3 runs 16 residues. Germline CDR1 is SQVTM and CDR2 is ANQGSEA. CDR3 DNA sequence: TGCAGCGTTGTTCTACCGGGACTAGCGTTGGCAGGGGAGCAGTACTTC. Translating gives CSVVLPGLALAGEQYF.

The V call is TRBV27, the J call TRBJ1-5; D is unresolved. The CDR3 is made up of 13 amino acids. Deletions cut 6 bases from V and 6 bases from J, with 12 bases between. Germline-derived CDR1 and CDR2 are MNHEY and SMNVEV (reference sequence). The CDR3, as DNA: TGTGCCAGCAGAGGCCCGGAGGGTCAGCCCCAGCATTTT. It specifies CASRGPEGQPQHF.

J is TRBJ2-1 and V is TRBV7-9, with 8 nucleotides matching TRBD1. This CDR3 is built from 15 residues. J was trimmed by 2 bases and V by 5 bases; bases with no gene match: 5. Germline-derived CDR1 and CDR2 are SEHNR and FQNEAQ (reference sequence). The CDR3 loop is CASSLTGVTYNEQFF. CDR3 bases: TGTGCCAGCAGCCTGACAGGGGTCACCTACAATGAGCAGTTCTTC.